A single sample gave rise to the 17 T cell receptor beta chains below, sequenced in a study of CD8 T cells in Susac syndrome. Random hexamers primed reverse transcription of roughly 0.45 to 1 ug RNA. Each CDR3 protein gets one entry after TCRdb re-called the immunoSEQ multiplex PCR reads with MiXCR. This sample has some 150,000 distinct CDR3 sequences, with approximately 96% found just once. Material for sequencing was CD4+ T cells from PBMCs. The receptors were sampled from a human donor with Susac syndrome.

DNA for the CDR3: TGTGCCAGTAGTATCCAGAACACTGAAGCTTTCTTT. Amino acid sequence: CASSIQNTEAFF. The rearrangement joins TRBV19 to TRBJ1-1; D unresolved. This CDR3 has 12 residues. V was trimmed by 3 bases and J by 1 base, leaving 3 bases between them. CDR1 is LNHDA, CDR2 SQIVND, per germline (reference sequence).

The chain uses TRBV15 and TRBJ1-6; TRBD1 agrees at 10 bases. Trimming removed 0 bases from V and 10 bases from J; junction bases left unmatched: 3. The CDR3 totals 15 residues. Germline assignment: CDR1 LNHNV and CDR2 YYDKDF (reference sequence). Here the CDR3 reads CATSRDGTGVSPLHF. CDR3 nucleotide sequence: TGTGCCACCAGCAGAGATGGGACAGGGGTGTCACCCCTCCACTTT.

CDR3 residues: CASSPGQSIYEQYF. CDR3 sequence (DNA): TGTGCCAGCAGTCCGGGACAGTCGATCTACGAGCAGTACTTC. This chain joins TRBV12-3 or TRBV12-4 and TRBJ2-7; 7 nucleotides align to TRBD1. The J segment lost 3 bases and the V segment lost 5 bases, leaving 7 bases of the junction unmatched. The CDR3 spans 14 residues.

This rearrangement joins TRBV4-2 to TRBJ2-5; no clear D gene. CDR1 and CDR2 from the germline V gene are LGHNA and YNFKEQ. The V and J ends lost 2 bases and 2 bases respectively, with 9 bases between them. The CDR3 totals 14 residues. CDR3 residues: CASSQRSEQETQYF. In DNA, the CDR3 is TGTGCCAGCAGCCAACGAAGTGAGCAAGAGACCCAGTACTTC.

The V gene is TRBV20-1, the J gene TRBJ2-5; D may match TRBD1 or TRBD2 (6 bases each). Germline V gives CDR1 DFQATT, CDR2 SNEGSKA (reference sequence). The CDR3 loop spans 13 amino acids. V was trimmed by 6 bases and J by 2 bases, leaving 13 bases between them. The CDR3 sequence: CSASGADQETQYF. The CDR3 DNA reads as TGCAGTGCCTCGGGGGCCGATCAAGAGACCCAGTACTTC.

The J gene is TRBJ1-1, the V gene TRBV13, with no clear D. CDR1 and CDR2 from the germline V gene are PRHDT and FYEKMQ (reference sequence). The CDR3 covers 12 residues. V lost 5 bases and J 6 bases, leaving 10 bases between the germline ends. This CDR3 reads CASSVKGAEAFF. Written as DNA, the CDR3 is TGTGCCAGCAGCGTTAAAGGCGCTGAAGCTTTCTTT.

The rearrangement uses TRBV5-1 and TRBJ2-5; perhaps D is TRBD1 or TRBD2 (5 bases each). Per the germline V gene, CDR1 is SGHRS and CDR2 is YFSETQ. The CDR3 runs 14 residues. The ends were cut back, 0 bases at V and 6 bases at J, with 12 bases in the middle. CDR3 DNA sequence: TGCGCCAGCAGCTTGGGGGACCCGCTGAAGACCCAGTACTTC. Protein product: CASSLGDPLKTQYF.

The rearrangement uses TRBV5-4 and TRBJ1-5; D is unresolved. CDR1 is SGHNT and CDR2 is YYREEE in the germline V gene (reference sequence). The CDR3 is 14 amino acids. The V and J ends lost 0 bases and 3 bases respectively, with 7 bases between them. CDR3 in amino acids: CASSLAGLNQPQHF. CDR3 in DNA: TGTGCCAGCAGCTTGGCAGGACTCAATCAGCCCCAGCATTTT.

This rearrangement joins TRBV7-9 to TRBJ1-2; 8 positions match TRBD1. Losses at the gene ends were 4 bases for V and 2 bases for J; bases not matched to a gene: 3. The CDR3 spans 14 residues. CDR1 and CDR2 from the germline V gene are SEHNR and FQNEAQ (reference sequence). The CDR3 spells CASSSQGANYGYTF. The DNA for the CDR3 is TGTGCCAGCAGCTCTCAGGGGGCGAACTATGGCTACACCTTC.

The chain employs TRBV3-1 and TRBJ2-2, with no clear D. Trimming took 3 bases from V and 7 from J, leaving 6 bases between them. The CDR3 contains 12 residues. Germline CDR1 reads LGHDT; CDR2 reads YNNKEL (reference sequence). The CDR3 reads CASSHVHGELFF. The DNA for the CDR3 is TGTGCCAGCAGCCATGTCCACGGGGAGCTGTTTTTT.

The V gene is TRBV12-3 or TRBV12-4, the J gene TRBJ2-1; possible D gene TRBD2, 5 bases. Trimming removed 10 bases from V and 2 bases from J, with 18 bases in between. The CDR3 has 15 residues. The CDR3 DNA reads TGTGCCACCTCACAAGGGCCCGGGACCTACAATGAGCAGTTCTTC. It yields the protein CATSQGPGTYNEQFF.

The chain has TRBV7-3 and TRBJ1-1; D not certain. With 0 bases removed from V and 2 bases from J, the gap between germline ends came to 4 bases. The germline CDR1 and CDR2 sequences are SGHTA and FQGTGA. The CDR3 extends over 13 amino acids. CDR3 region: CASSLTTNTEAFF. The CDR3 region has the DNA TGTGCCAGCAGCTTAACGACAAACACTGAAGCTTTCTTT.

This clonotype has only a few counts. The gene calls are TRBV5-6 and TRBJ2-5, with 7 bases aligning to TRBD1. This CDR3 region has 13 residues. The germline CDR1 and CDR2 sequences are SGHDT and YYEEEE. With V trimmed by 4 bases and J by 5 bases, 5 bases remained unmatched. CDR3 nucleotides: TGTGCCAGCAGCGGTACAGGGGTGGAGACCCAGTACTTC. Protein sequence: CASSGTGVETQYF.

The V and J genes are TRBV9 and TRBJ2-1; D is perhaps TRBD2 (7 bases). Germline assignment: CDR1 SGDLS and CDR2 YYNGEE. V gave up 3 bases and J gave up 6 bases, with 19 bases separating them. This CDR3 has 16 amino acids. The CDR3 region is CASSGASAGAINEQFF. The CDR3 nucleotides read TGTGCCAGCAGCGGCGCCTCTGCGGGGGCCATCAATGAGCAGTTCTTC.

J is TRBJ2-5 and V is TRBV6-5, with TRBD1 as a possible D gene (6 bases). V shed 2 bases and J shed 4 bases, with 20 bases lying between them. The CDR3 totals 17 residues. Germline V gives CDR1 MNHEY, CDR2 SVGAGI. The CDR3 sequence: CASSYGQSASPRETQYF. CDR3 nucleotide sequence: TGTGCCAGCAGTTACGGACAGTCAGCTTCGCCACGAGAGACCCAGTACTTC.

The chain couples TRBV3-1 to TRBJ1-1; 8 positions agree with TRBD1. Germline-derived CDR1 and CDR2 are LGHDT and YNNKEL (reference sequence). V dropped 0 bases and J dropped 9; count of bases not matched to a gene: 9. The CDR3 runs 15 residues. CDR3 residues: CASSQERGTGYQAFF. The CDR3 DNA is TGTGCCAGCAGCCAAGAAAGGGGGACAGGTTATCAAGCTTTCTTT. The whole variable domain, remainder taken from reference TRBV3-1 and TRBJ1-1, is DTAVSQTPKYLVTQMGNDKSIKCEQNLGHDTMYWYKQDSKKFLKIMFSYNNKELIINETVPNRFSPKSPDKAHLNLHINSLELGDSAVYFCASSQERGTGYQAFFGQGTRLTVV.

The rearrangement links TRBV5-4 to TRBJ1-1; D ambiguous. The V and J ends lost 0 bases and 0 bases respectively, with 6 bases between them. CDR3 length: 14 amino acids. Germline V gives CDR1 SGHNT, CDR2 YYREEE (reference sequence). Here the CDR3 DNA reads TGTGCCAGCAGCTTGGGAGCGATGAACACTGAAGCTTTCTTT. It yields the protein CASSLGAMNTEAFF.